This is a list of T cell receptor beta chains from one sample in a study of response to subunit inactivated influenza vaccine. MiXCR was run by TCRdb on the RT-PCR reads, yielding one entry per CDR3 protein. Altogether hundreds of thousands of distinct CDR3 sequences are present, approximately 11% being singletons, with the ten largest covering about 11%. These data were likewise used in another study, on T cells expressing NK-cell markers.

The material was PBMCs from blood, obtained on the day of vaccination. The origin of the receptors is a man aged 50 or older who received an inactivated influenza vaccine. Each CDR3 is given with its conserved first and last residue. The D gene is left open where the match is weak. Some rows mark clone size as missing; the rest say once, few, many or name a class of expanded clone.

D: TRBD2; J: TRBJ2-7; size: .; V: TRBV6-2/TRBV6-3; DNA: TGTGCCAGCAGCACCCAGACTAGCGGGAGGCTCCGGGACGAGCAGTACTTC; CDR3: CASSTQTSGRLRDEQYF
D: .; J: TRBJ2-5; size: .; V: TRBV4-2; DNA: TGTGCCAGCAGCCAAGCGGCTACAGGTGATAAGACCCAGTACTTC; CDR3: CASSQAATGDKTQYF
D: TRBD2; J: TRBJ2-3; size: few; V: TRBV6-1; DNA: TGTGCCAGCAGTGCCCTACCCCGGGAGGCCGGGACAGATACGCAGTATTTT; CDR3: CASSALPREAGTDTQYF
D: .; J: TRBJ1-1; size: .; V: TRBV9; DNA: TGTGCCAGCAGCGTAGATGCGGGCACGAACACTGAAGCTTTCTTT; CDR3: CASSVDAGTNTEAFF
D: .; J: TRBJ1-2; size: few; V: TRBV4-3; DNA: TGCGCCAGCAGCCGCCCTGGAGGTTCACACTATGGCTACACCTTC; CDR3: CASSRPGGSHYGYTF
D: .; J: TRBJ1-1; size: many; V: TRBV5-1; DNA: TGCGCCAGCAGCTTGGTTGGGCAGGTACAAACTGAAGCTTTCTTT; CDR3: CASSLVGQVQTEAFF
D: TRBD1; J: TRBJ1-2; size: .; V: TRBV27; DNA: TGTGCCAGCAGGATGGGACAGGGGGGCTATGGCTACACCTTC; CDR3: CASRMGQGGYGYTF
D: .; J: TRBJ2-1; size: few; V: TRBV5-1; DNA: TGCGCCAGCAGGGTGGTTCCGGGGTACAATGAGCAGTTCTTC; CDR3: CASRVVPGYNEQFF
D: .; J: TRBJ2-7; size: .; V: TRBV15; DNA: TGTGCCAACACGGTTCCCTACGAGCAGTACTTC; CDR3: CANTVPYEQYF
D: .; J: TRBJ1-5; size: many; V: TRBV19; DNA: TGTGCCAGTAGTATCGACCCACGGACAAGAGCTTTGGGGAATCAGCCCCAGCATTTT; CDR3: CASSIDPRTRALGNQPQHF
D: TRBD1; J: TRBJ1-2; size: .; V: TRBV12-3/TRBV12-4; DNA: TGTGCCAGCAGTCAGGACAGGGGTTTATCGTTCACCTTC; CDR3: CASSQDRGLSFTF
D: .; J: TRBJ1-1; size: few; V: TRBV2; DNA: TGTGCCGGAAAAAGAGAGCAGAACACTGAAGCTTTCTTT; CDR3: CAGKREQNTEAFF